Presented here are 20 T cell receptor beta chains from one specimen sequenced in a study of CD8 T cells in Susac syndrome (dated by TCRdb to the late 2010s). Libraries came from the immunoSEQ multiplex PCR assay. RNA was extracted using the RNeasy kit, and roughly 0.5 to 1 ug of the RNA was reverse transcribed with random hexamers. The raw public reads went through TCRdb reprocessing: fastp at Q25, MiXCR clone calling, in-frame beta chains kept. Rows matching on CDR3 protein sequence are summarized as one entry with the most common DNA and genes. Present in this sample are around 300,000 distinct CDR3 sequences, roughly 94% of which were seen just once. 0.065% of the sample comes from the top ten. The sample taken for sequencing was CD4+ T cells from PBMCs. All receptors derive from a human donor with multiple sclerosis.

V gene TRBV25-1 combines with J gene TRBJ1-2; D uncertain. Trimming left V 5 bases short and J 4 bases short, with 14 bases between. This CDR3 contains 14 residues. Germline CDR1 reads MGHDK; CDR2 reads SYGVNS. This CDR3 reads CASSYLAAPYGYTF. The DNA of the CDR3 is TGTGCCAGCAGTTACCTCGCCGCCCCCTATGGCTACACCTTC.

CDR3 coding DNA: TGTGCCAGCAGTTATGGGACCGCGAACAATGAGCAGTTCTTC. The encoded protein is CASSYGTANNEQFF. The chain links TRBV6-6 to TRBJ2-1; D tentatively reads TRBD1 or TRBD2 (5 bases each). V lost 3 bases, J lost 5 bases, and 11 bases lay in between. CDR1 MNHNY and CDR2 SVGAGI come from the germline V gene (reference sequence). This CDR3 is 14 amino acids long.

The sample holds a few counts of this clonotype. This chain uses TRBV7-2 with TRBJ1-2; D might be TRBD1 (6 bases). Trimming shortened V by 4 bases and J by 5 bases, and 11 bases separated the two germline ends. The CDR3 loop spans 13 amino acids. CDR1 SGHTA and CDR2 FQGNSA come from the germline V gene. The CDR3 DNA follows: TGTGCCAGCAGCTCTCGGACAGCATATGGCTACACCTTC. Translating it yields CASSSRTAYGYTF. The full variable domain, in which reference TRBV7-2 and TRBJ1-2 provide the parts outside the CDR3, is GAGVSQSPSNKVTEKGKDVELRCDPISGHTALYWYRQSLGQGLEFLIYFQGNSAPDKSGLPSDRFSAERTGGSVSTLTIQRTQQEDSAVYLCASSSRTAYGYTFGSGTRLTVV.

The chain carries TRBV19 and TRBJ2-1; D is perhaps TRBD2 (6 bases). CDR1 and CDR2 (germline): LNHDA, SQIVND (reference sequence). The CDR3 runs to 14 residues. The germline V and J ends were trimmed by 3 bases and 4 bases, with 10 bases remaining between them. CDR3 residues: CASSIPGTYNEQFF. The DNA of the CDR3 is TGTGCCAGTAGTATTCCCGGGACTTACAATGAGCAGTTCTTC.

V is TRBV18 and J is TRBJ2-1, with D perhaps TRBD1 or TRBD2 (5 bases each). Germline V gene lookup returns CDR1 KGHSH and CDR2 LQKENI. V lost 2 bases to trimming and J lost 15 bases, with 14 bases between them. This CDR3 has 12 residues. Written as DNA, the CDR3 is TGTGCCAGCTCACCAGAGGGCAGGGTGGCGTTCTTC. Protein product: CASSPEGRVAFF.

The chain has TRBV4-2 and TRBJ1-2; D not certain. Trimming removed 4 bases from V and 8 bases from J, with 20 bases in between. The CDR3 is made up of 15 amino acids. Germline assignment: CDR1 LGHNA and CDR2 YNFKEQ. The CDR3 DNA reads TGTGCCAGCAGCCTGAGACCGGCCACAAATAAGGGCTACACCTTC. Its translation: CASSLRPATNKGYTF.

The gene calls are TRBV19 and TRBJ2-1; D possibly corresponds to TRBD1 (5 bases). Per the germline V gene, CDR1 is LNHDA and CDR2 is SQIVND (reference sequence). Trimming took off 6 bases at V and 8 bases at J, with 20 bases between the two ends. The CDR3 has 15 residues. DNA for the CDR3: TGTGCCAGTAGCTCAGAAAGCACAGGAAGGTATGAGCAGTTCTTC. Encoded protein: CASSSESTGRYEQFF.

This clonotype has just one count. The chain carries TRBV7-9 and TRBJ1-4, with 7 positions matching TRBD1. The CDR3 spans 15 residues. V shed 4 bases, J shed 8 bases, and the junction held 10 bases outside the gene matches. Germline assignment: CDR1 SEHNR and CDR2 FQNEAQ (reference sequence). CDR3 in amino acids: CASSSQGVLGEKLFF. In nucleotides, the CDR3 is TGTGCCAGCAGCTCCCAGGGGGTCCTTGGGGAAAAACTGTTTTTT.

The chain combines TRBV5-1 with TRBJ2-5; 10 bases fit TRBD2. Trimming removed 0 bases from V and 6 bases from J; junction bases left unmatched: 8. Germline V gene data show CDR1 as SGHRS and CDR2 as YFSETQ. This CDR3 comprises 16 residues. CDR3 sequence (DNA): TGCGCCAGCAGCTTGGAGCTGACTAGCGGGTTAAAGACCCAGTACTTC. It is translated as CASSLELTSGLKTQYF.

V and J are TRBV6-5 and TRBJ2-5, with 8 positions matching TRBD2. The CDR3 extends over 15 amino acids. Trimming at V came to 7 bases and at J to 3 bases, leaving 10 bases not matched to a gene. Germline V gene lookup returns CDR1 MNHEY and CDR2 SVGAGI. DNA of the CDR3: TGTGCCAGCACGGTCAGCGGGAGTTCTAAAGAGACCCAGTACTTC. Translated: CASTVSGSSKETQYF.

A word on this clonotype: The germline gene is not matched at one end of the junction; a read error may be the cause. This chain connects TRBV30 to TRBJ1-5, with D perhaps matching TRBD1 (5 bases). Germline V gives CDR1 GTSNPN, CDR2 SVGIG (reference sequence). CDR3 length equals 14 residues. The DNA for the CDR3 is TGTGCCTGGAGGGGTCGGAGGGGCAACCAGCCCCAGCATTTT. Encoded protein: CAWRGRRGNQPQHF.

The chain links TRBV20-1 to TRBJ2-3; D might be TRBD1 or TRBD2, each matching 6 bases. The CDR3 is 15 amino acids. Per the germline V gene, CDR1 is DFQATT and CDR2 is SNEGSKA (reference sequence). Trimming removed 1 base at V and 0 bases at J, with 11 bases between. The CDR3 loop reads CSARAGGGSTDTQYF. The CDR3 nucleotides are TGCAGTGCTAGAGCCGGGGGCGGAAGCACAGATACGCAGTATTTT.

This rearrangement joins TRBV12-3 or TRBV12-4 to TRBJ2-5; 9 positions match TRBD2. Losses at the gene ends were 1 base for V and 4 bases for J; bases not matched to a gene: 4. The CDR3 covers 15 residues. CDR3 in amino acids: CASSLGREGRETQYF. CDR3 sequence (DNA): TGTGCCAGCAGTTTAGGGCGGGAGGGCCGAGAGACCCAGTACTTC.

This chain links TRBV25-1 with TRBJ2-7; TRBD2 matches 7 bases. The V gene's germline CDR1 is MGHDK and CDR2 SYGVNS. Trimming at V came to 10 bases and at J to 7 bases, leaving 13 bases not matched to a gene. This CDR3 region has 13 residues. CDR3 in DNA: TGTGCCACCACTGGTGCGGGAGCGGAAGAGCAGTACTTC. Translation: CATTGAGAEEQYF.

The V call is TRBV7-2, the J call TRBJ1-6; D is unclear. Germline CDR1 and CDR2: SGHTA and FQGNSA. V was clipped by 5 bases and J by 10 bases, with 12 bases between them. The CDR3 sequence is 13 residues long. The CDR3 DNA sequence: TGTGCCAGCAGCCCCCTCCTCACCTCACCCCTCCACTTT. This sequence encodes CASSPLLTSPLHF. Drawing the rest from reference TRBV7-2 and TRBJ1-6, the complete variable domain is GAGVSQSPSNKVTEKGKDVELRCDPISGHTALYWYRQSLGQGLEFLIYFQGNSAPDKSGLPSDRFSAERTGGSVSTLTIQRTQQEDSAVYLCASSPLLTSPLHFGNGTRLTVT.

The chain employs TRBV5-1 and TRBJ2-7; maybe TRBD1 (6 bases). This CDR3 is 14 amino acids long. Germline V gene sequence: CDR1 SGHRS, CDR2 YFSETQ. Deletions cut 4 bases from V and 2 bases from J, with 13 bases between. The CDR3 DNA follows: TGCGCCAGCAGCGGGCTGCAGGGGCCCTACGAGCAGTACTTC. It translates to CASSGLQGPYEQYF. Based on the CDR3 plus reference TRBV5-1 and TRBJ2-7, the full variable domain is KAGVTQTPRYLIKTRGQQVTLSCSPISGHRSVSWYQQTPGQGLQFLFEYFSETQRNKGNFPGRFSGRQFSNSRSEMNVSTLELGDSALYLCASSGLQGPYEQYFGPGTRLTVT.

V usage is TRBV2 and J usage is TRBJ1-2; 7 bases are a match to TRBD1. The CDR3 sequence is 14 residues long. V lost 8 bases and J lost 5; bases outside the gene matches: 11. The germline V gene has CDR1 SNHLY and CDR2 FYNNEI. The CDR3 DNA reads as TGTGCCAGCCTGGGACAGCCGAGCGGTTATGGCTACACCTTC. Its protein product is CASLGQPSGYGYTF.

A single count supports this clonotype. This rearrangement joins TRBV4-2 to TRBJ2-5; no clear D. The CDR3 spans 16 residues. Looked up from germline, CDR1 is LGHNA and CDR2 is YNFKEQ. Trimming removed 1 base from V and 1 base from J, with 13 bases in between. CDR3 in DNA: TGTGCCAGCAGCCAAGGCAGCTCGTTACCCCAAGAGACCCAGTACTTC. Encoded protein: CASSQGSSLPQETQYF.

V and J are TRBV11-2 and TRBJ2-7, with 10 bases that match TRBD2. There are 17 residues in the CDR3. V was pared by 5 bases and J by 4 bases, with 14 bases of the junction left unmatched. Germline V gives CDR1 SGHAT, CDR2 FQNNGV. The CDR3 is CASSPAGLAVLEYEQYF. The CDR3 nucleotides are TGTGCCAGCAGCCCAGCCGGACTAGCGGTTTTGGAATACGAGCAGTACTTC.

The gene calls are TRBV9 and TRBJ1-5, with D unresolved. The germline CDR1 and CDR2 sequences are SGDLS and YYNGEE. The CDR3 contains 15 residues. V gave up 0 bases and J gave up 9 bases, with 16 bases separating them. The CDR3 nucleotides read TGTGCCAGCAGCGTAGGTGATCCTTCCGAGGGGCCCCAGCATTTT. It encodes CASSVGDPSEGPQHF.